Sequencing of this T cell receptor (beta chain) was carried out in a study of graft-versus-host responses after intestinal transplantation. Only in-frame clones appear in the TCRdb table, and some are missing; sequencing was by immunoSEQ multiplex PCR. The sample lists around 90,000 clones; about 90% were seen once. The germline gives CDR1 SGHVS, CDR2 FQNEAQ. Trimming removed 0 bases from V and 0 bases from J; junction bases left unmatched: 3. CDR3 length: 17 amino acids. As regards this clone: The antigen is undetermined. Other DNA sequences within the sample encode an identical CDR3.

This TCR was sampled from a human donor who was the organ donor for an intestinal transplant. The V call is TRBV7-8, the J call TRBJ2-1; the match to TRBD2 covers 9 bases. The sequencing here drew on unstimulated CD8+ T cells sorted from spleen or lymph node cells, taken before transplant. CDR3 nucleotide sequence: TGTGCCAGCAGCTTAGCTGCTAGCGGGAACTCCTACAATGAGCAGTTCTTC. This sequence encodes CASSLAASGNSYNEQFF.